These 4 T cell receptor beta chains were all obtained from the same sample, sequenced in a study of blood T cell repertoires in COVID-19. The table came from immunoSEQ multiplex PCR; TCRdb's copy has only in-frame clones and leaves some out. In the table there are tens of thousands of clones, 90% to 95% of which are singletons. The sample consisted of peripheral blood. The receptors here all came from a woman older than 75 with acute or convalescent COVID-19.

The rearrangement joins TRBV9 to TRBJ2-3; D is undetermined. Germline CDR1 reads SGDLS; CDR2 reads YYNGEE. CDR3 size: 15 residues. Trimming left V 4 bases short and J 0 bases short, with 12 bases between. The CDR3 here is CASSPSSPSTDTQYF. The CDR3 DNA reads TGTGCCAGCAGCCCATCTAGTCCTAGCACAGATACGCAGTATTTT.

V usage is TRBV29-1 and J usage is TRBJ1-2; D is perhaps TRBD1 (5 bases). This CDR3 contains 13 residues. The germline V and J ends were trimmed by 7 bases and 4 bases, with 16 bases remaining between them. CDR1 is SQVTM and CDR2 is ANQGSEA in the germline V gene. The CDR3 reads CSGLIGAGYGYTF. The CDR3 bases are TGCAGCGGGCTAATTGGGGCTGGCTATGGCTACACCTTC.

The chain has TRBV5-8 and TRBJ1-5, with 7 bases fitting TRBD1. The CDR3 is 13 residues long. Germline trimming cut 4 bases from V and 9 bases from J; bases unmatched to any gene: 7. Germline-derived CDR1 and CDR2 are SGHTS and YDEGEE. The CDR3 coding sequence is TGTGCCAGCAGCCCAGACAGGGTCGGGCCCCAGCATTTT. This translates into CASSPDRVGPQHF.

The chain is built from TRBV29-1 and TRBJ2-1; TRBD2 matches at 9 bases. Looked up from germline, CDR1 is SQVTM and CDR2 is ANQGSEA. The V segment lost 3 bases and the J segment 3 bases; nucleotides outside the gene matches: 3. The CDR3 consists of 14 residues. Here the CDR3 reads CSVDTSGLYNEQFF. For the CDR3, the DNA is TGCAGCGTTGACACTAGCGGGCTCTACAATGAGCAGTTCTTC.